A single T cell receptor beta chain is shown here with its context. Its antigen remains unknown. This record comes from a study of chemoradiotherapy in HPV16-positive cancers. At the level of the study: Candidate HPV-specific T-cell clones and common TCR motifs came from functional assays in two HPV16-positive patients. Findings and caveats of the study: Non-HPV-specific T cells did not expand in tumors during treatment, whereas candidate HPV-specific clones and E7-related motifs did.

The table came from immunoSEQ multiplex PCR; TCRdb's copy has only in-frame clones and leaves some out. The sample consists of about 39,000 clones, approximately 73% of them appearing once. Over chemoradiotherapy, repertoires were sampled more than once. The CDR3 has 14 amino acids. J was trimmed by 4 bases and V by 3 bases; bases with no gene match: 3. Per germline, CDR1 ENHRY and CDR2 SYGVKD. The sequenced sample was blood, obtained from a patient who underwent chemoradiotherapy. The chain has TRBV10-3 and TRBJ2-3, with 8 nucleotides matching TRBD2. This sequence was found in a human donor with HPV-associated anogenital cancer. The CDR3 protein is CAISDGREADTQYF. In DNA, the CDR3 is TGTGCCATCAGTGACGGGAGGGAGGCAGATACGCAGTATTTT.